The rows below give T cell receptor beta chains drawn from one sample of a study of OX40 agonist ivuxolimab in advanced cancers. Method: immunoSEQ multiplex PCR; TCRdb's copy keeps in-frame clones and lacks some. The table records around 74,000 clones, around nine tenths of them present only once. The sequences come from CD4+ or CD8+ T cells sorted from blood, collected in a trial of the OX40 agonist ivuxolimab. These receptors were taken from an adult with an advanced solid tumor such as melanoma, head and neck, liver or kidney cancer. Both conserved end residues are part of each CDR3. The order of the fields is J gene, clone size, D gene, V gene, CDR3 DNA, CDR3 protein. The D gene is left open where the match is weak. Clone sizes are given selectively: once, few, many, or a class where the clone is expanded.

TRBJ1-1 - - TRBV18 TGTGCCAGCTCACCAGGGGTAAACACTGAAGCTTTCTTT CASSPGVNTEAFF
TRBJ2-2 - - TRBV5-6 TGTGCCAGCAGCTTGAGTTCGTGGCGGTTAAACACCGGGGAGCTGTTTTTT CASSLSSWRLNTGELFF
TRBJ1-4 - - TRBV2 TGTGCCAGCAGTGAAGTTGTCGGGAAACTGTTTTTT CASSEVVGKLFF
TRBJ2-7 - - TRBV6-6 TGTGCCAGCAGTTCGCCCCGGGACACTCCCTACGAGCAGTACTTC CASSSPRDTPYEQYF
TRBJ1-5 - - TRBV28 TGTGCCAGCAGGGGTGAACAGCTTTATAGCAATCAGCCCCAGCATTTT CASRGEQLYSNQPQHF
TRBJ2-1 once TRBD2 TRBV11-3 TGTGCCAGCAGCTCATCGACTAGCAGGGATGAGCAGTTCTTC CASSSSTSRDEQFF
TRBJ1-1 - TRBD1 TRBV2 TGTGCCAGCAACGGCAGGGGGCATACTGAAGCTTTCTTT CASNGRGHTEAFF
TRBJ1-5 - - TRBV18 TGTGCCAGCTCACCCCCCGGGGCAAATCAGCCCCAGCATTTT CASSPPGANQPQHF
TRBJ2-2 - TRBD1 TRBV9 TGTGCCAGCAGTCGTTGGTGGGACAGGGGGACCGGGGAGCTGTTTTTT CASSRWWDRGTGELFF
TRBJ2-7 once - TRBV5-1 TGCGCCAGCAGCTTGGTAGGGCAGGCGGCCGAGCAGTACTTC CASSLVGQAAEQYF
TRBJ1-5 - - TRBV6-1 TGTGCCAGCAGGACGGACCTTTATAGCAATCAGCCCCAGCATTTT CASRTDLYSNQPQHF
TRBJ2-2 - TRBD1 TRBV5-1 TGCGCCAGCAGCCCGGCCCCCAGGCAGGGGGACACCGGGGAGCTGTTTTTT CASSPAPRQGDTGELFF
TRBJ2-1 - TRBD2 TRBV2 TGTGCCAGCAGTAACGGACTAGTTTCCATCAATGAGCAGTTCTTC CASSNGLVSINEQFF
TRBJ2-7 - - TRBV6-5 TGTGCCAGCAGTTACTCTGCAGGGGCCCCTGTCGAGCAGTACTTC CASSYSAGAPVEQYF